The entry that follows covers one T cell receptor (beta chain) sequence. The entry originates in a study of blood T cell repertoires in COVID-19. Study details: The analysed material was cDNA or gDNA that came from T cells, B-cell-depleted T cells, or PBMCs.

The CDR3 is 16 amino acids. The germline CDR1 and CDR2 sequences are MNHNS and SASEGT. V was clipped by 4 bases and J by 6 bases; unmatched bases: 11. Here immunoSEQ multiplex PCR was the method, and the copy in TCRdb shows in-frame clones only, minus some. The repertoire includes tens of thousands of clones, around nine tenths of them detected once, and about 39% sits in the top ten. Sample: peripheral blood. The chain is built from TRBV6-1 and TRBJ1-5; 8 bases agree with TRBD1. The source of this sequence is a man aged 55 to 70 with active or convalescent COVID-19. CDR3 nucleotide sequence: TGTGCCAGCAGTGGATTGGGGACAGGCCGGGGTCAGCCCCAGCATTTT. Its translation: CASSGLGTGRGQPQHF.